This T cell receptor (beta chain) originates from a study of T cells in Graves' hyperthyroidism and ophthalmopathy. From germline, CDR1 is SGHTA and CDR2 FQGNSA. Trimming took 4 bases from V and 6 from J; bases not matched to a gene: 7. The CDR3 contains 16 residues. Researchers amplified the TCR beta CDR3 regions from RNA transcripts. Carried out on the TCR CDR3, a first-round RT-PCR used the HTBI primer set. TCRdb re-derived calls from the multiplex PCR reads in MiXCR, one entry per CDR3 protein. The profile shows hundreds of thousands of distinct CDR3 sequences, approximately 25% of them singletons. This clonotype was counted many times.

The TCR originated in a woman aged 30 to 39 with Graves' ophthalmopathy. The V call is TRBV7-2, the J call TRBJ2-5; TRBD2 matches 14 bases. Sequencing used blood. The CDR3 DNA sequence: TGTGCCAGCAGCTCCACGACTAGCGGGGGGGCCAAGACCCAGTACTTC. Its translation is CASSSTTSGGAKTQYF.